One sample yielded the 11 T cell receptor beta chains listed below, sequenced in a study of human T cells and chemical hapten exposure. Time point here: pre-sensitization, week 0. Treatment noted: therapeutic diphenylcyclopropenone sensitization with weekly scalp DPC. TCRdb processed the RACE reads anew with MiXCR; each CDR3 protein has one entry. The repertoire holds approximately 80,000 distinct CDR3 sequences, less than 15% seen once, with around 4.2% in the top ten. Sample: whole blood, taken in connection with sensitization to the hapten diphenylcyclopropenone (DPC). These receptor sequences come from a woman between 50 and 59 years old with alopecia areata. Some clones in this sample may be carry-over from other donors' samples.

The V and J genes are TRBV10-3 and TRBJ2-7, with 7 bases lining up with TRBD1. The CDR3 sequence is 16 residues long. V dropped 2 bases and J dropped 0; count of bases not matched to a gene: 7. The V gene's germline CDR1 is ENHRY and CDR2 SYGVKD. The CDR3 region has the DNA TGTGCCATCAGTGAGAATGGACAGGTTAGCTCCTACGAGCAGTACTTC. This translates into CAISENGQVSSYEQYF.

This sequence joins TRBV28 and TRBJ2-1; 13 nucleotides line up with TRBD2. The CDR3 runs to 19 residues. V was clipped by 5 bases and J by 0 bases; unmatched bases: 10. CDR1 and CDR2 (germline): MDHEN, SYDVKM. The CDR3 here is CASSLGGLAGWSSYNEQFF. DNA of the CDR3: TGTGCCAGCAGTCTAGGGGGACTAGCGGGGTGGAGCTCCTACAATGAGCAGTTCTTC. Full variable domain (rest looked up from reference TRBV28 and TRBJ2-1): DVKVTQSSRYLVKRTGEKVFLECVQDMDHENMFWYRQDPGLGLRLIYFSYDVKMKEKGDIPEGYSVSREKKERFSLILESASTNQTSMYLCASSLGGLAGWSSYNEQFFGPGTRLTVL.

The chain is built from TRBV7-2 and TRBJ2-5; maybe TRBD2 (5 bases). V was pared by 1 base and J by 5 bases, with 14 bases between. CDR1 is SGHTA, CDR2 FQGNSA, per germline. The CDR3 is 15 residues long. Here the CDR3 reads CASSLGVSAGETQYF. The CDR3 nucleotides are TGTGCCAGCAGCTTAGGGGTCTCGGCGGGCGAGACCCAGTACTTC.

The V and J genes are TRBV12-3 or TRBV12-4 and TRBJ1-5, with a possible D match to TRBD1 (5 bases). Deletions cut 6 bases from V and 5 bases from J, with 20 bases between. The CDR3 runs 16 residues. DNA of the CDR3: TGTGCCAGCAGCCTAAGGGGAGAAAGAGGGTATCAGCCCCAGCATTTT. Translation gives CASSLRGERGYQPQHF.

This clonotype was seen more than once but under ten times. The chain has TRBV12-3 or TRBV12-4 and TRBJ2-4; 11 nucleotides line up with TRBD2. CDR3 length: 18 amino acids. Trimming removed 6 bases from V and 0 bases from J; junction bases left unmatched: 10. Written as DNA, the CDR3 is TGTGCCAGCAGCAGGGAAGTAGCGGGAGGGCTAGCCAAAAACATTCAGTACTTC. It translates to CASSREVAGGLAKNIQYF.

This clonotype showed up just a few times. The V call is TRBV28, the J call TRBJ2-3; perhaps TRBD1 as D (6 bases). This CDR3 is 13 amino acids long. CDR1 MDHEN and CDR2 SYDVKM come from the germline V gene. With 6 bases removed from V and 2 bases from J, the gap between germline ends came to 9 bases. CDR3 loop: CASRGQTTDTQYF. CDR3 nucleotides: TGTGCCAGCAGAGGACAGACCACAGATACGCAGTATTTT.

The chain is built from TRBV28 and TRBJ2-5, with TRBD1 as a possible D gene (5 bases). The CDR3 length is 14 residues. CDR1 is MDHEN, CDR2 SYDVKM, per germline. V gave up 6 bases and J gave up 1 base, with 12 bases separating them. CDR3 sequence reads: CASSPQGGQETQYF. The CDR3 DNA is TGTGCCAGCAGCCCCCAGGGTGGCCAAGAGACCCAGTACTTC.

The chain recombines TRBV18 with TRBJ1-1; tentative D call: TRBD1 (6 bases). With 1 base removed from V and 7 bases from J, the gap between germline ends came to 19 bases. This CDR3 contains 16 residues. CDR1 and CDR2 from the germline V gene are KGHSH and LQKENI. The CDR3 loop is CASSPQKQGRWSEAFF. The CDR3 DNA is TGTGCCAGCTCACCACAGAAACAGGGAAGGTGGAGTGAAGCTTTCTTT. Filled out from reference TRBV18 and TRBJ1-1, the complete variable domain reads NAGVMQNPRHLVRRRGQEARLRCSPMKGHSHVYWYRQLPEEGLKFMVYLQKENIIDESGMPKERFSAEFPKEGPSILRIQQVVRGDSAAYFCASSPQKQGRWSEAFFGQGTRLTVV.

The chain joins TRBV30 to TRBJ1-5; the match to TRBD1 covers 9 bases. Losses at the gene ends were 2 bases for V and 5 bases for J; bases not matched to a gene: 4. Germline values: CDR1 GTSNPN, CDR2 SVGIG (reference sequence). The CDR3 is 14 amino acids. The CDR3 loop is CAWSPGQGYQPQHF. The CDR3 nucleotides are TGTGCCTGGAGTCCTGGACAGGGGTATCAGCCCCAGCATTTT.

J is TRBJ2-3 and V is TRBV5-1; maybe TRBD2 (6 bases). The CDR3 length is 13 residues. The V gene's germline CDR1 is SGHRS and CDR2 YFSETQ. With 6 bases removed from V and 3 bases from J, the gap between germline ends came to 11 bases. The CDR3 coding sequence is TGCGCCAGCACCGGGAGCTGGACAGATACGCAGTATTTT. Translated: CASTGSWTDTQYF.

The J gene is TRBJ2-2, the V gene TRBV2, with D possibly being TRBD2 (5 bases). This CDR3 contains 14 residues. CDR1 is SNHLY and CDR2 is FYNNEI in the germline V gene. With 4 bases removed from V and 0 bases from J, the gap between germline ends came to 6 bases. CDR3 loop: CASSGGANTGELFF. As DNA, the CDR3 is TGTGCCAGCAGTGGGGGAGCGAACACCGGGGAGCTGTTTTTT.